The present T cell receptor (beta chain) was sequenced within a study of vaccination effects on CD4 cells after COVID-19. CD4+ T cells were isolated after less than 13 days of culture. Participants each got two BNT162b2 or mRNA-1273 vaccine doses. The germline CDR1 and CDR2 sequences are MDHEN and SYDVKM. V was pared by 6 bases and J by 7 bases, with 8 bases of the junction left unmatched. There are 14 residues in the CDR3. Method: immunoSEQ multiplex PCR; TCRdb's copy keeps in-frame clones and lacks some. Among 66,000 or so clones listed, 70% to 80% were seen once. Details on this clone: What it recognizes is unknown.

Here the sequenced sample was CD4+ T cells from PBMCs cultured without peptide, taken after COVID-19 vaccination. The receptor comes from a human donor who received a COVID-19 vaccine. This chain joins TRBV28 and TRBJ2-7; 11 bases agree with TRBD1. The CDR3 DNA reads TGTGCCAGCAGCGGGACAGGGGGTTCGTGGGAGCAGTACGTC. It encodes CASSGTGGSWEQYV.